Listed below are T cell receptor beta chains from one sample, sequenced in a study of CD8+ T cells in alopecia areata. Sequenced by immunoSEQ multiplex PCR; TCRdb stores in-frame clones only, minus some. Of about 210,000 clones in the sample, about 64% are singletons; the top ten hold roughly 4.2%. This specimen was CD4+ T cells sorted from blood, taken at week 4, from a patient treated with tofacitinib. The receptors were sampled from a human donor with alopecia areata. Each CDR3 is given with its conserved first and last residue. A D gene is named only where the DNA matches it firmly. Only part of the rows carry a size: once, few, many, or a class if the clone is expanded.

V gene: TRBV29-1; J gene: TRBJ1-1; clone size: few; D gene: -; CDR3 protein: CSVARQLNTEAFF; CDR3 DNA: TGCAGCGTTGCTAGACAGCTGAACACTGAAGCTTTCTTT
V gene: TRBV7-9; J gene: TRBJ2-5; clone size: -; D gene: -; CDR3 protein: CASSFGGIETQYF; CDR3 DNA: TGTGCCAGCAGCTTCGGCGGGATAGAGACCCAGTACTTC
V gene: TRBV6-5; J gene: TRBJ1-5; clone size: -; D gene: -; CDR3 protein: CASSSGRSGNQPQHF; CDR3 DNA: TGTGCCAGCAGTTCTGGACGGTCGGGCAATCAGCCCCAGCATTTT
V gene: TRBV28; J gene: TRBJ1-2; clone size: -; D gene: -; CDR3 protein: CASSLDSLANYGYTF; CDR3 DNA: TGTGCCAGCAGCCTGGACAGCTTAGCTAACTATGGCTACACCTTC
V gene: TRBV5-1; J gene: TRBJ2-7; clone size: -; D gene: -; CDR3 protein: CASSSAPGTSYEQYF; CDR3 DNA: TGCGCCAGCAGCTCCGCGCCAGGGACGTCCTACGAGCAGTACTTC
V gene: TRBV30; J gene: TRBJ1-5; clone size: -; D gene: -; CDR3 protein: CAWKGGGNQPQHF; CDR3 DNA: TGTGCCTGGAAGGGGGGGGGCAATCAGCCCCAGCATTTT
V gene: TRBV29-1; J gene: TRBJ1-1; clone size: -; D gene: TRBD1; CDR3 protein: CSVRQGTEAFF; CDR3 DNA: TGCAGCGTGCGACAGGGGACTGAAGCTTTCTTT
V gene: TRBV30; J gene: TRBJ2-5; clone size: -; D gene: -; CDR3 protein: CAWSQLKETQYF; CDR3 DNA: TGTGCCTGGAGCCAACTGAAAGAGACCCAGTACTTC
V gene: TRBV27; J gene: TRBJ2-6; clone size: few; D gene: -; CDR3 protein: CASSSDSSSGANVLTF; CDR3 DNA: TGTGCCAGCAGCTCCGACAGTAGCTCTGGGGCCAACGTCCTGACTTTC
V gene: TRBV4-1; J gene: TRBJ2-5; clone size: -; D gene: -; CDR3 protein: CASSSRDGNNVAQYF; CDR3 DNA: TGCGCCAGCAGCTCCCGGGACGGCAATAATGTGGCCCAGTACTTC
V gene: TRBV10-3; J gene: TRBJ2-7; clone size: -; D gene: -; CDR3 protein: CAISRTSYEQYF; CDR3 DNA: TGTGCCATCAGTAGAACCTCCTACGAGCAGTACTTC
V gene: TRBV5-1; J gene: TRBJ1-2; clone size: -; D gene: TRBD1; CDR3 protein: CASSKQGARGYTF; CDR3 DNA: TGCGCCAGCAGCAAACAGGGGGCGAGGGGCTACACCTTC
V gene: TRBV7-8; J gene: TRBJ2-2; clone size: -; D gene: -; CDR3 protein: CASSWAGATGELFF; CDR3 DNA: TGTGCCAGCAGCTGGGCCGGGGCGACCGGGGAGCTGTTTTTT
V gene: TRBV30; J gene: TRBJ1-1; clone size: -; D gene: -; CDR3 protein: CAWGFGQRNTEAFF; CDR3 DNA: TGTGCCTGGGGCTTTGGGCAGCGGAACACTGAAGCTTTCTTT
V gene: TRBV29-1; J gene: TRBJ2-5; clone size: -; D gene: -; CDR3 protein: CSALTPIPETQYF; CDR3 DNA: TGCAGCGCCCTGACCCCCATCCCAGAGACCCAGTACTTC
V gene: TRBV29-1; J gene: TRBJ1-2; clone size: -; D gene: -; CDR3 protein: CSGRLGPYGYTF; CDR3 DNA: TGCAGCGGGCGGCTCGGGCCCTATGGCTACACCTTC
V gene: TRBV11-3; J gene: TRBJ1-1; clone size: -; D gene: -; CDR3 protein: CASSLHSNMNTEAFF; CDR3 DNA: TGTGCCAGCAGCTTACACAGTAACATGAACACTGAAGCTTTCTTT
V gene: TRBV29-1; J gene: TRBJ1-2; clone size: -; D gene: -; CDR3 protein: CSFSWGNYGYTF; CDR3 DNA: TGCAGCTTCTCCTGGGGGAACTATGGCTACACCTTC
V gene: TRBV2; J gene: TRBJ1-1; clone size: -; D gene: TRBD1; CDR3 protein: CASGGQPNTEAFF; CDR3 DNA: TGTGCCAGCGGGGGACAGCCGAACACTGAAGCTTTCTTT
V gene: TRBV11-2; J gene: TRBJ1-2; clone size: -; D gene: -; CDR3 protein: CASSSDGTYGYTF; CDR3 DNA: TGTGCCAGCAGCTCGGATGGGACCTATGGCTACACCTTC
V gene: TRBV29-1; J gene: TRBJ1-1; clone size: -; D gene: -; CDR3 protein: CSVGRGLNTEAFF; CDR3 DNA: TGCAGCGTTGGCCGGGGACTGAACACTGAAGCTTTCTTT
V gene: TRBV13; J gene: TRBJ2-3; clone size: -; D gene: TRBD2; CDR3 protein: CASSFTSGDTQYF; CDR3 DNA: TGTGCCAGCAGCTTCACTAGCGGAGATACGCAGTATTTT
V gene: TRBV5-4; J gene: TRBJ2-7; clone size: -; D gene: -; CDR3 protein: CASSDTRGGYTSYEQYF; CDR3 DNA: TGTGCCAGCAGCGACACCCGCGGCGGGTACACCTCCTACGAGCAGTACTTC
V gene: TRBV7-2; J gene: TRBJ1-6; clone size: -; D gene: -; CDR3 protein: CASSLSGYNSPLHF; CDR3 DNA: TGTGCCAGCAGCTTAAGTGGGTATAATTCACCCCTCCACTTT
V gene: TRBV30; J gene: TRBJ1-2; clone size: -; D gene: -; CDR3 protein: CAWSVGARLGGYTF; CDR3 DNA: TGTGCCTGGAGTGTAGGTGCCCGTCTAGGAGGCTACACCTTC
V gene: TRBV5-1; J gene: TRBJ2-5; clone size: -; D gene: -; CDR3 protein: CASSLGPRAETQYF; CDR3 DNA: TGCGCCAGCAGCTTGGGACCCAGGGCAGAGACCCAGTACTTC
V gene: TRBV5-1; J gene: TRBJ2-1; clone size: -; D gene: TRBD2; CDR3 protein: CASSPPRGGEQFF; CDR3 DNA: TGCGCCAGCAGCCCTCCTCGGGGGGGCGAGCAGTTCTTC
V gene: TRBV30; J gene: TRBJ1-5; clone size: few; D gene: -; CDR3 protein: CAWSGGYQPQHF; CDR3 DNA: TGTGCCTGGAGTGGGGGATATCAGCCCCAGCATTTT
V gene: TRBV2; J gene: TRBJ1-2; clone size: -; D gene: -; CDR3 protein: CASSVRSYGYTF; CDR3 DNA: TGTGCCAGCAGTGTCCGGTCCTATGGCTACACCTTC
V gene: TRBV29-1; J gene: TRBJ1-5; clone size: -; D gene: -; CDR3 protein: CSVQQDGNQPQHF; CDR3 DNA: TGCAGCGTTCAACAGGATGGCAATCAGCCCCAGCATTTT
V gene: TRBV7-2; J gene: TRBJ2-5; clone size: -; D gene: -; CDR3 protein: CASRPDSLAETQYF; CDR3 DNA: TGTGCCAGCCGGCCGGACAGCCTGGCAGAGACCCAGTACTTC
V gene: TRBV29-1; J gene: TRBJ1-5; clone size: -; D gene: TRBD1; CDR3 protein: CSVTGDNQPQHF; CDR3 DNA: TGCAGCGTAACAGGGGACAATCAGCCCCAGCATTTT
V gene: TRBV4-3; J gene: TRBJ1-4; clone size: -; D gene: -; CDR3 protein: CASSQGWGSTNEKLFF; CDR3 DNA: TGCGCCAGCAGCCAAGGTTGGGGAAGTACTAATGAAAAACTGTTTTTT
V gene: TRBV2; J gene: TRBJ2-2; clone size: few; D gene: TRBD2; CDR3 protein: CASSEALAGNTGELFF; CDR3 DNA: TGTGCCAGCAGTGAAGCCCTAGCGGGGAACACCGGGGAGCTGTTTTTT
V gene: TRBV2; J gene: TRBJ2-7; clone size: once; D gene: -; CDR3 protein: CASSYGPYNEQYF; CDR3 DNA: TGTGCCAGCAGTTATGGACCGTACAACGAGCAGTACTTC
V gene: TRBV11-2; J gene: TRBJ1-2; clone size: -; D gene: -; CDR3 protein: CASSLTSGTGYTF; CDR3 DNA: TGTGCCAGCAGCTTAACGTCCGGAACTGGCTACACCTTC
V gene: TRBV5-1; J gene: TRBJ2-5; clone size: -; D gene: -; CDR3 protein: CASVSLETQYF; CDR3 DNA: TGCGCCAGCGTCAGTTTGGAGACCCAGTACTTC
V gene: TRBV29-1; J gene: TRBJ2-5; clone size: -; D gene: TRBD1; CDR3 protein: CSVAQGAETQYF; CDR3 DNA: TGCAGCGTCGCCCAGGGGGCAGAGACCCAGTACTTC
V gene: TRBV9; J gene: TRBJ2-2; clone size: -; D gene: -; CDR3 protein: CASSQRTGELFF; CDR3 DNA: TGTGCCAGCAGCCAGCGCACCGGGGAGCTGTTTTTT
V gene: TRBV4-1; J gene: TRBJ2-6; clone size: -; D gene: -; CDR3 protein: CASSRGDSGANVLTF; CDR3 DNA: TGCGCCAGCAGCCGGGGGGACTCTGGGGCCAACGTCCTGACTTTC
V gene: TRBV28; J gene: TRBJ2-5; clone size: -; D gene: -; CDR3 protein: CASSYRGTQYF; CDR3 DNA: TGTGCCAGCAGCTACCGGGGGACCCAGTACTTC
V gene: TRBV29-1; J gene: TRBJ1-1; clone size: -; D gene: -; CDR3 protein: CSVQESNTEAFF; CDR3 DNA: TGCAGCGTTCAGGAATCGAACACTGAAGCTTTCTTT
V gene: TRBV20-1; J gene: TRBJ2-7; clone size: few; D gene: -; CDR3 protein: CSPVRAREQYF; CDR3 DNA: TGCAGCCCAGTCAGGGCTCGCGAGCAGTACTTC
V gene: TRBV15; J gene: TRBJ1-1; clone size: -; D gene: TRBD1; CDR3 protein: CATSRDPPGGWDTEAFF; CDR3 DNA: TGTGCCACCAGCAGAGATCCGCCAGGGGGATGGGACACTGAAGCTTTCTTT
V gene: TRBV7-9; J gene: TRBJ2-3; clone size: -; D gene: TRBD1; CDR3 protein: CASSLVLAGGLDTQYF; CDR3 DNA: TGTGCCAGCAGCTTAGTGCTGGCAGGGGGCCTGGATACGCAGTATTTT
V gene: TRBV9; J gene: TRBJ2-5; clone size: once; D gene: -; CDR3 protein: CASSPNPGAGETQYF; CDR3 DNA: TGTGCCAGCAGCCCCAACCCAGGGGCGGGAGAGACCCAGTACTTC
V gene: TRBV29-1; J gene: TRBJ1-2; clone size: once; D gene: -; CDR3 protein: CSGAQGSYGYTF; CDR3 DNA: TGCAGCGGCGCGCAGGGTAGCTATGGCTACACCTTC
V gene: TRBV2; J gene: TRBJ1-1; clone size: -; D gene: TRBD1; CDR3 protein: CASNTEQGRTEAFF; CDR3 DNA: TGTGCCAGCAATACAGAACAGGGGAGGACTGAAGCTTTCTTT